The clone carrying this T cell receptor beta chain was seen a few times. The CDR3 runs 16 residues. J lost 3 bases, V lost 4 bases, and 9 bases had no gene match. The V gene's germline CDR1 is LNHDA and CDR2 SQIVND (reference sequence). Original processing notes: The assay estimated nucleated cells by amplifying reference gene primers. The data were produced by immunoSEQ multiplex PCR, yet TCRdb's version contains in-frame clones alone and is incomplete. D and trimming were read from the DNA, whereas the V and J calls and clone size are those reported in that table. The table lists 250,000 to 350,000 clones, roughly 84% of them singletons. This sample stems from a study of blood T cell repertoires in COVID-19. Overall study: The origin of the acute and convalescent COVID-19 samples was the United States, Italy and Spain.

Input material: peripheral blood. This receptor was identified in a human donor with COVID-19, enrolled during active disease. The donor label of this sample is uncertain. The V gene is TRBV19, the J gene TRBJ2-1, with 7 bases fitting TRBD2. The CDR3 DNA is TGTGCCAGTAGTAGGATAAGCGGGAATCGCTACAATGAGCAGTTCTTC. It specifies CASSRISGNRYNEQFF.